This TCR beta chain came from a study of blood T cell repertoires in COVID-19. Method: immunoSEQ multiplex PCR; TCRdb's copy keeps in-frame clones and lacks some. The sample holds about 500,000 clones, roughly 91% seen once. From germline, CDR1 is MNHEY and CDR2 SVGEGT. V dropped 5 bases and J dropped 4; count of bases not matched to a gene: 11. The CDR3 covers 16 residues. Enrollment of patients from Seattle took place during active infection, with longitudinal follow-up. This chain joins TRBV6-2 or TRBV6-3 and TRBJ2-5, with 9 positions matching TRBD1. The origin of this receptor is a woman aged 45-65 years with COVID-19, enrolled during active disease. Material for sequencing was peripheral blood. CDR3 sequence: CASSRYRGPAGETQYF. The CDR3 DNA sequence: TGTGCCAGCAGTCGCTACAGGGGGCCAGCCGGAGAGACCCAGTACTTC.